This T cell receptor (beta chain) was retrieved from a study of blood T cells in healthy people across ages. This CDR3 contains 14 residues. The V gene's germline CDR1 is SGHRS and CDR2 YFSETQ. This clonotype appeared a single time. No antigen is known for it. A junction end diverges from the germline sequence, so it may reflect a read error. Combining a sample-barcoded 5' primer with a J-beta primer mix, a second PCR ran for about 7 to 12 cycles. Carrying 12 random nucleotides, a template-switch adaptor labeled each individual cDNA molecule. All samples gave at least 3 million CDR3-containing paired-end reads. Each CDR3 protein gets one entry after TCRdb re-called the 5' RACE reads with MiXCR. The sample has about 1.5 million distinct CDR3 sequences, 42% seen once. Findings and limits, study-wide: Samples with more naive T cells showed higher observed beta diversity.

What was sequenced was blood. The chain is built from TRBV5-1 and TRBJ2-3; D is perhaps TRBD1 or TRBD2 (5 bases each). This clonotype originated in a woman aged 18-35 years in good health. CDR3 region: CASSFGATTDTQFF. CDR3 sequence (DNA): TGCGCCAGCAGCTTCGGGGCTACCACAGATACGCAGTTTTTT.